This T cell receptor beta chain was recovered during a study of cytomegalovirus exposure and HLA in healthy donors. Produced via immunoSEQ multiplex PCR; TCRdb's table is partial and in-frame only. The data contain approximately 120,000 clones, roughly 90% of them singletons. This clone came up a few times. Its antigen is unidentified. The V end lost 3 bases, the J end lost 4 bases, and 6 bases lay between the germline ends. Germline CDR1 SQVTM, CDR2 ANQGSEA. This CDR3 spans 11 amino acids. Findings and caveats of the study: The authors enumerated over 150 TCR beta chains as linked to cytomegalovirus. Most TCR sequences were seen very rarely across donors, but some public TCRs occurred in many.

This TCR came from a woman aged 18-30 years in good health and CMV-seronegative. The gene calls are TRBV29-1 and TRBJ1-2; D unresolved. Source material: PBMCs. CDR3 in amino acids: CSVEEFYGYTF. Here the CDR3 DNA reads TGCAGCGTTGAGGAGTTCTATGGCTACACCTTC. Variable domain in full (rest from reference TRBV29-1 and TRBJ1-2): SAVISQKPSRDICQRGTSLTIQCQVDSQVTMMFWYRQQPGQSLTLIATANQGSEATYESGFVIDKFPISRPNLTFSTLTVSNMSPEDSSIYLCSVEEFYGYTFGSGTRLTVV.